The 31 T cell receptor beta chains below all came from one sample that was sequenced in a study of shared clonotypes between healthy human individuals. TCRdb's copy holds only in-frame clones and misses some; the assay was immunoSEQ multiplex PCR. This table has around 1.4 million clones, about 98.5% appearing once. The sample taken for sequencing was naive CD4+ T cells sorted from blood. As for subset: CD45RA+ positively selected. These receptors all come from a young man in good health.

This chain joins TRBV12-1 and TRBJ2-1; TRBD2, the table's D call, lacks a check against the DNA. TRBV12-1 is a pseudogene. This CDR3 is built from 17 residues. The CDR3, as DNA: TGTGCCAGCACCTTCCCATTCATAGCGGGAGGGTACAATGAGCAGTTCTTC. Its protein product is CASTFPFIAGGYNEQFF.

The table lists this clone with a count of one. The chain recombines TRBV29-1 with TRBJ1-2; D unresolved. The CDR3 runs 13 residues. Germline assignment: CDR1 SQVTM and CDR2 ANQGSEA. V was trimmed by 4 bases and J by 4 bases, leaving 13 bases between them. CDR3 sequence: CSVGLRQTYGYTF. The CDR3 DNA follows: TGCAGCGTTGGGTTGCGGCAGACCTATGGCTACACCTTC.

The chain has TRBV5-8 and TRBJ1-1; 10 bases fit TRBD1. From germline, CDR1 is SGHTS and CDR2 YDEGEE. This CDR3 is 17 amino acids long. V gave up 7 bases and J gave up 1 base; unmatched junction bases: 13. The CDR3 DNA is TGTGCCAGCGGAAAAAGAGACAGGGGGCTTCGGAACACTGAAGCTTTCTTT. Residues: CASGKRDRGLRNTEAFF.

Concerning this clone: The same CDR3 is also encoded by other DNA sequences in this sample. The DNA of the CDR3 is TGCAGCGTCCGACAGGGTAACACTGAAGCTTTCTTT. Its translation is CSVRQGNTEAFF. This chain connects TRBV29-1 to TRBJ1-1; 7 bases fit TRBD1. The CDR3 length is 12 residues. With 6 bases clipped from V and 2 bases from J, the junction kept 3 bases outside the gene matches. Germline V CDR1 and CDR2: SQVTM, ANQGSEA.

V gene TRBV5-4 combines with J gene TRBJ2-5; D gene uncertain. The germline CDR1 and CDR2 sequences are SGHNT and YYREEE (reference sequence). V was shortened by 4 bases and J by 2 bases, with 6 bases between the two germline ends. This CDR3 region has 12 residues. This chain's CDR3 is CASSLQQETQYF. The CDR3 DNA follows: TGTGCCAGCAGCCTGCAACAAGAGACCCAGTACTTC.

J is TRBJ2-2 and V is TRBV6-1; 12 bases are shared with TRBD2. From germline, CDR1 is MNHNS and CDR2 SASEGT. V trimming: 3 bases; J trimming: 3 bases; junction bases outside the gene matches: 8. The CDR3 has 18 residues. The CDR3 protein is CASSDQLAGGQHTGELFF. The CDR3 nucleotides read TGTGCCAGCAGTGACCAACTAGCGGGAGGCCAGCACACCGGGGAGCTGTTTTTT.

The chain has TRBV5-4 and TRBJ1-1; D uncertain. The V end was cut by 0 bases, the J end by 4 bases, with 10 bases between. The length of the CDR3 is 14 residues. The V gene's germline CDR1 is SGHNT and CDR2 YYREEE (reference sequence). CDR3 sequence reads: CASSLEGLSTEAFF. The CDR3 region has the DNA TGTGCCAGCAGCTTGGAGGGTCTCTCCACTGAAGCTTTCTTT.

The rearrangement joins TRBV28 to TRBJ1-2; D not certain. The length of the CDR3 is 12 residues. Germline loops: CDR1 MDHEN, CDR2 SYDVKM. V was shortened by 2 bases and J by 8 bases, with 9 bases between the two germline ends. CDR3 region: CASSLLPAGYTF. CDR3 nucleotide sequence: TGTGCCAGCAGTTTACTGCCCGCGGGCTACACCTTC.

The V call is TRBV15, the J call TRBJ2-7, with a possible D match to TRBD1 (6 bases). The CDR3 spans 14 residues. Per the germline V gene, CDR1 is LNHNV and CDR2 is YYDKDF (reference sequence). Trimming pared 6 bases from V and 6 bases from J, leaving 18 bases between. The CDR3 DNA reads as TGTGCCACCAGGGTCACAGGGTCATGGGGCGAGCAGTACTTC. Protein sequence: CATRVTGSWGEQYF.

This chain connects TRBV2 to TRBJ1-5; D uncertain. The CDR3 runs to 14 residues. V was clipped by 3 bases and J by 0 bases, with 6 bases between them. Per germline, CDR1 SNHLY and CDR2 FYNNEI. CDR3 sequence (DNA): TGTGCCAGCAGTGATAACGGTAGCAATCAGCCCCAGCATTTT. Protein sequence: CASSDNGSNQPQHF.

The chain couples TRBV28 to TRBJ2-7; 8 nucleotides agree with TRBD2. Trimming removed 5 bases from V and 3 bases from J; junction bases left unmatched: 24. The CDR3 runs to 20 residues. CDR1 MDHEN and CDR2 SYDVKM come from the germline V gene. This CDR3 is CASSPPPAGVDGRAYYEQYF. For the CDR3, the DNA is TGTGCCAGCAGTCCTCCCCCAGCGGGAGTAGACGGACGAGCTTACTACGAGCAGTACTTC.

On this clone itself: Distinct nucleotide sequences in the sample also encode this CDR3. The V gene is TRBV7-2, the J gene TRBJ2-7, with TRBD1 as a possible D gene (5 bases). The CDR3 spans 12 residues. The ends were cut back, 5 bases at V and 2 bases at J, with 7 bases in the middle. Germline loops: CDR1 SGHTA, CDR2 FQGNSA. The CDR3 loop reads CASSPGTYEQYF. CDR3 coding DNA: TGTGCCAGCAGCCCAGGGACCTACGAGCAGTACTTC.

V usage is TRBV7-9 and J usage is TRBJ2-1; TRBD2 agrees at 13 bases. Germline CDR1 SEHNR, CDR2 FQNEAQ (reference sequence). V lost 0 bases, J lost 8 bases, and 7 bases stayed unmatched. This CDR3 has 17 amino acids. CDR3 residues: CASSLAYGTSGNYEQFF. The CDR3 nucleotides are TGTGCCAGCAGCTTAGCGTATGGGACTAGCGGGAATTATGAGCAGTTCTTC.

This clone was seen just once. The chain combines TRBV7-8 with TRBJ1-1; D is unclear. V shed 1 base and J shed 7 bases, with 10 bases lying between them. The V gene's germline CDR1 is SGHVS and CDR2 FQNEAQ. CDR3 size: 13 residues. CDR3 residues: CASSLGSGHEAFF. The CDR3 bases are TGTGCCAGCAGCTTAGGATCGGGCCATGAAGCTTTCTTT.

The rearrangement links TRBV6-6 to TRBJ1-2, with 10 positions matching TRBD1. The CDR3 runs to 14 residues. V trimming: 5 bases; J trimming: 4 bases; junction bases outside the gene matches: 4. From germline, CDR1 is MNHNY and CDR2 SVGAGI (reference sequence). DNA for the CDR3: TGTGCCAGCAGTAACCGGACAGGGGGCTATGGCTACACCTTC. Translated: CASSNRTGGYGYTF.

This sequence joins TRBV27 and TRBJ2-7; tentatively, D is TRBD2 (6 bases). There are 17 residues in the CDR3. In germline, CDR1 is MNHEY, CDR2 SMNVEV (reference sequence). V gave up 5 bases and J gave up 4 bases, with 24 bases separating them. CDR3 sequence reads: CASSLPRGSGVGYEQYF. CDR3 nucleotides: TGTGCCAGCAGTCTGCCCCGCGGGTCGGGAGTAGGGTACGAGCAGTACTTC.

The V call is TRBV25-1, the J call TRBJ1-2; a weak D match, TRBD1 (6 bases). The CDR3 is 15 residues long. With 4 bases removed from V and 7 bases from J, the gap between germline ends came to 19 bases. Germline loops: CDR1 MGHDK, CDR2 SYGVNS. Written as DNA, the CDR3 is TGTGCCAGCAGTGGTAGGGGGAATTCCCGCTCTGGCTACACCTTC. Protein: CASSGRGNSRSGYTF.

This clone appeared a single time. This chain joins TRBV7-9 and TRBJ2-7; 8 bases align to TRBD2. CDR1 and CDR2 (germline): SEHNR, FQNEAQ (reference sequence). The CDR3 runs 16 residues. J gave up 0 bases and V 5 bases, and 9 bases lay outside the gene matches. The CDR3 protein is CASSPTRAGVSYEQYF. CDR3 in DNA: TGTGCCAGCAGCCCGACGCGAGCGGGAGTCTCCTACGAGCAGTACTTC. The variable domain in full, with the rest retrieved from reference TRBV7-9 and TRBJ2-7, is DTGVSQNPRHKITKRGQNVTFRCDPISEHNRLYWYRQTLGQGPEFLTYFQNEAQLEKSRLLSDRFSAERPKGSFSTLEIQRTEQGDSAMYLCASSPTRAGVSYEQYFGPGTRLTVT.

The chain recombines TRBV19 with TRBJ2-7, with 8 bases identical to TRBD2. Germline V lookup: CDR1 LNHDA, CDR2 SQIVND (reference sequence). V lost 5 bases to trimming and J lost 5 bases; unmatched junction nucleotides: 8. The CDR3 sequence is 14 residues long. CDR3 amino acids: CASSETGGPHEQYF. The CDR3 coding sequence is TGTGCCAGTAGTGAAACGGGAGGGCCCCACGAGCAGTACTTC.

The chain combines TRBV5-6 with TRBJ2-7; TRBD1 matches at 10 bases. This CDR3 contains 14 residues. The germline V gene encodes CDR1 SGHDT and CDR2 YYEEEE. V gave up 4 bases and J gave up 3 bases; unmatched junction bases: 4. CDR3 in amino acids: CASSRWTGGYEQYF. In DNA, the CDR3 is TGTGCCAGCAGCAGGTGGACAGGGGGCTACGAGCAGTACTTC.

The genes are TRBV12-5 and TRBJ1-5, with D unclear. The V and J ends lost 3 bases and 2 bases respectively, with 5 bases between them. Germline loops: CDR1 LGHNT, CDR2 FRNRAP. CDR3 size: 13 residues. CDR3 bases: TGTGCTAGTGGTTTAGTCCGCAATCAGCCCCAGCATTTT. This encodes CASGLVRNQPQHF.

As concerns this clone: The same CDR3 also results from other DNA sequences found in this sample. The chain employs TRBV7-2 and TRBJ2-6; 8 bases align to TRBD2. The CDR3 runs to 15 residues. The V gene end was trimmed by 5 bases and the J gene end by 2 bases; junction bases not matched to a gene: 2. From germline, CDR1 is SGHTA and CDR2 FQGNSA. As DNA, the CDR3 is TGTGCCAGCAGCCCGGGGGGGGCTGGGGCCAACGTCCTGACTTTC. Amino acid sequence: CASSPGGAGANVLTF.

The chain has TRBV4-2 and TRBJ2-1, with D hard to call. Germline-derived CDR1 and CDR2 are LGHNA and YNFKEQ. This CDR3 has 15 residues. Between the trimmed V and J ends, which lost 1 base and 5 bases, there was a span of 12 bases. This CDR3 is CASSQVEEANNEQFF. The DNA of the CDR3 is TGTGCCAGCAGCCAAGTCGAGGAAGCGAACAATGAGCAGTTCTTC.

The gene calls are TRBV7-2 and TRBJ1-1; no clear D. Germline lookup yields CDR1 SGHTA and CDR2 FQGNSA. This CDR3 comprises 16 residues. Trimming cost V 2 bases and J 0 bases, with 13 bases left between them. CDR3 sequence (DNA): TGTGCCAGCAGCTTAATGGCACGATCCGTGAACACTGAAGCTTTCTTT. Protein sequence: CASSLMARSVNTEAFF.

The DNA for the CDR3 is TGTGCCAGCAGCCTAGTCAATAACTATGGCTACACCTTC. Its translation is CASSLVNNYGYTF. The V and J genes are TRBV7-2 and TRBJ1-2, with D unresolved. V was clipped by 5 bases and J by 1 base, with 8 bases between them. Germline-derived CDR1 and CDR2 are SGHTA and FQGNSA. This CDR3 spans 13 amino acids.

This chain uses TRBV28 with TRBJ2-7, with TRBD1 matching over 8 bases. Germline assignment: CDR1 MDHEN and CDR2 SYDVKM. The CDR3 is 12 amino acids. V lost 4 bases, J lost 6 bases, and 2 bases stayed unmatched. CDR3 in DNA: TGTGCCAGCAGTTCCAGGGGGCGCGAGCAGTACTTC. It specifies CASSSRGREQYF. Full variable domain (rest looked up from reference TRBV28 and TRBJ2-7): DVKVTQSSRYLVKRTGEKVFLECVQDMDHENMFWYRQDPGLGLRLIYFSYDVKMKEKGDIPEGYSVSREKKERFSLILESASTNQTSMYLCASSSRGREQYFGPGTRLTVT.

This sequence joins TRBV18 and TRBJ2-3; D is unresolved. CDR1 and CDR2 from the germline V gene are KGHSH and LQKENI. The CDR3 sequence is 16 residues long. The V and J ends lost 5 bases and 0 bases respectively, with 15 bases between them. The CDR3 sequence: CASSNWRGSSTDTQYF. The CDR3 nucleotides read TGTGCCAGCTCAAATTGGAGAGGCTCCAGCACAGATACGCAGTATTTT.

V gene TRBV7-9 combines with J gene TRBJ2-7; TRBD1 is a possible D gene (6 bases). V gave up 7 bases and J gave up 7 bases, with 23 bases separating them. The CDR3 has 15 residues. Germline-derived CDR1 and CDR2 are SEHNR and FQNEAQ (reference sequence). The CDR3 sequence is CASTTEHRTDKEQYF. CDR3 sequence (DNA): TGTGCCAGCACCACCGAACACCGGACAGACAAAGAGCAGTACTTC.

The V call is TRBV13, the J call TRBJ2-7, with TRBD2 matching 9 bases. The CDR3 is 16 amino acids. J was trimmed by 0 bases and V by 5 bases; bases with no gene match: 8. Germline V gene lookup returns CDR1 PRHDT and CDR2 FYEKMQ (reference sequence). In DNA, the CDR3 is TGTGCCAGCAGCGTTGGGAGACTAGCGGACTCCTACGAGCAGTACTTC. Its protein product is CASSVGRLADSYEQYF.

V is TRBV20-1 and J is TRBJ2-1; tentative D call: TRBD2 (5 bases). Trimming took 6 bases from V and 13 from J, leaving 16 bases between them. In germline, CDR1 is DFQATT, CDR2 SNEGSKA (reference sequence). The CDR3 consists of 11 residues. Here the CDR3 DNA reads TGCAGTGCCCGAGATCCTCCGGGACAGTTCTTC. It yields the protein CSARDPPGQFF.

This chain joins TRBV7-9 and TRBJ2-5; D is perhaps TRBD1 (6 bases). Germline assignment: CDR1 SEHNR and CDR2 FQNEAQ (reference sequence). The germline V and J ends were trimmed by 8 bases and 5 bases, with 9 bases remaining between them. There are 11 residues in the CDR3. In DNA form, the CDR3 reads TGTGCCAGCGAGGGGGTTGAGACCCAGTACTTC. It translates to CASEGVETQYF.